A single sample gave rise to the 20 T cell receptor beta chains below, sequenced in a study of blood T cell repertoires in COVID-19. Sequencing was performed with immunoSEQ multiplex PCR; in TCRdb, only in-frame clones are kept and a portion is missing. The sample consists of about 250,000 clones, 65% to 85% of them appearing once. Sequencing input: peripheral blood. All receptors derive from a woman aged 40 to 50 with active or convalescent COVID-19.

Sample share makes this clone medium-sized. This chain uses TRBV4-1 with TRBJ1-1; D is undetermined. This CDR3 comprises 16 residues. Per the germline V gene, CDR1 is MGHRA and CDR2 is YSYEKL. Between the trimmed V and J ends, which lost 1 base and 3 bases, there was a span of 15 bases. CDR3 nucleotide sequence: TGCGCCAGCAGCCAAGTGTTCGACCCCCGGGACACTGAAGCTTTCTTT. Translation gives CASSQVFDPRDTEAFF.

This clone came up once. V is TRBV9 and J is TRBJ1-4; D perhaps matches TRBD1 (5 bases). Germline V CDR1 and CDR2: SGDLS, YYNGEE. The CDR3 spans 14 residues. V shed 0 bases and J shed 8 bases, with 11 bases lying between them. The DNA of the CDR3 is TGTGCCAGCAGCGTAGGCCAGGAGGGGGAAAAACTGTTTTTT. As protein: CASSVGQEGEKLFF.

The chain's CDR3 is CASKRTGSNDEQYF. Written as DNA, the CDR3 is TGCGCCAGCAAGAGGACAGGGAGTAACGACGAGCAGTACTTC. The chain joins TRBV10-2 to TRBJ2-7; 8 bases are a match to TRBD1. Germline values: CDR1 WSHSY, CDR2 SAAADI. This CDR3 is built from 14 residues. The V and J ends lost 7 bases and 5 bases, in that order; junction bases with no gene match: 10.

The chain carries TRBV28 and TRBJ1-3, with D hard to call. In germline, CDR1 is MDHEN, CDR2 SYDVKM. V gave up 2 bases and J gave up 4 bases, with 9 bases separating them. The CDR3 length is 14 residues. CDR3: CASSLRAGGNTIYF. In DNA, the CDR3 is TGTGCCAGCAGTTTACGGGCGGGCGGAAACACCATATATTTT. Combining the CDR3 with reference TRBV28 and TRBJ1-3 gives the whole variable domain DVKVTQSSRYLVKRTGEKVFLECVQDMDHENMFWYRQDPGLGLRLIYFSYDVKMKEKGDIPEGYSVSREKKERFSLILESASTNQTSMYLCASSLRAGGNTIYFGEGSWLTVV.

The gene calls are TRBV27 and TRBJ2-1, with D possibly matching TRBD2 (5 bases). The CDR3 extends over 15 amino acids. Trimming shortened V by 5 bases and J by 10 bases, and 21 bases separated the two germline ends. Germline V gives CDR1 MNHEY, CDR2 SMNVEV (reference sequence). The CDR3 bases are TGTGCCAGCAGTCCACGGGGTCGGCCGACTTCCGAGCAGTTCTTC. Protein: CASSPRGRPTSEQFF.

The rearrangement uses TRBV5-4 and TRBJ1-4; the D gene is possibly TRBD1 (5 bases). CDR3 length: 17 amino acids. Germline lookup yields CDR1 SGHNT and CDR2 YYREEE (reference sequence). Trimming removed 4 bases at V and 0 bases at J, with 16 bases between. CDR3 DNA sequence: TGTGCCAGCAGCCCCAGGGTTAAAGGGTCAACTAATGAAAAACTGTTTTTT. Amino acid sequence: CASSPRVKGSTNEKLFF.

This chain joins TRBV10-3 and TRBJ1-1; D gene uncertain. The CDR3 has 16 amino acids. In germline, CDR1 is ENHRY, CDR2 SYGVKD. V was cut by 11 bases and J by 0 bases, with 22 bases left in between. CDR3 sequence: CAVVGSRSGVNTEAFF. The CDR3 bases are TGTGCCGTCGTTGGGTCCCGCTCCGGGGTGAACACTGAAGCTTTCTTT.

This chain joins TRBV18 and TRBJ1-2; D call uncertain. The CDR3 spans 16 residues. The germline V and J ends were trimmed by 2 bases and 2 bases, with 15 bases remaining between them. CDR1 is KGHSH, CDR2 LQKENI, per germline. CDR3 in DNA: TGTGCCAGCTCACCAGATGGGCCGATTAAGAACTATGGCTACACCTTC. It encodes CASSPDGPIKNYGYTF.

CDR3 region: CASGKTGLDPPGYTF. The CDR3 DNA is TGTGCTAGTGGTAAAACAGGGCTGGACCCCCCGGGCTACACCTTC. This chain links TRBV12-5 with TRBJ1-2; D is perhaps TRBD1 (6 bases). V lost 5 bases to trimming and J lost 8 bases, with 21 bases between them. This CDR3 comprises 15 residues. In germline, CDR1 is LGHNT, CDR2 FRNRAP.

The CDR3 coding sequence is TGTGCCAGCAGTTTAAAAGGGGTGGACACTGAAGCTTTCTTT. Translation gives CASSLKGVDTEAFF. This rearrangement joins TRBV27 to TRBJ1-1; D might be TRBD1 (5 bases). Trimming cost V 2 bases and J 3 bases, with 10 bases left between them. Looked up from germline, CDR1 is MNHEY and CDR2 is SMNVEV (reference sequence). This CDR3 is built from 14 residues.

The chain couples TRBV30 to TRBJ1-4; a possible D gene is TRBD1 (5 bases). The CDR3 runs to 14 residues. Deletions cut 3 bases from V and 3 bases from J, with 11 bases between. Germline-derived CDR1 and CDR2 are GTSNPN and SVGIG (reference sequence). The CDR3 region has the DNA TGTGCCTGGAGCCCCGGGACTTCTAATGAAAAACTGTTTTTT. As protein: CAWSPGTSNEKLFF.

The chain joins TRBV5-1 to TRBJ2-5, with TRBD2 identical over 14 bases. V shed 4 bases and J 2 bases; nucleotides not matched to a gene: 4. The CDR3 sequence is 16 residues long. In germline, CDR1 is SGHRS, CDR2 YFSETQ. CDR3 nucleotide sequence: TGCGCCAGCAGCGGATGGACTAGCGGGGGGCAAGAGACCCAGTACTTC. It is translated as CASSGWTSGGQETQYF.

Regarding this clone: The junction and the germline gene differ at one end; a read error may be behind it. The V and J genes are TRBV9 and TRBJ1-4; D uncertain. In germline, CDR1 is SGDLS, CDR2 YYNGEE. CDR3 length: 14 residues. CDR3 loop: CASSALLTNEKLFF. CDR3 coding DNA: TGTGCCAGCAGCGCCCTCCTAACTAATGAAAAATTGTTTTTT.

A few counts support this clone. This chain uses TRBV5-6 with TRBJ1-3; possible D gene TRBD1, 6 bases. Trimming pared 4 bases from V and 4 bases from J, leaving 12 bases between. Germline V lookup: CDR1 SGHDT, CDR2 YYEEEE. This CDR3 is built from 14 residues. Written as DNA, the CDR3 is TGTGCCAGCAGCCTCCAGGGGCGCGGAAACACCATATATTTT. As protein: CASSLQGRGNTIYF.

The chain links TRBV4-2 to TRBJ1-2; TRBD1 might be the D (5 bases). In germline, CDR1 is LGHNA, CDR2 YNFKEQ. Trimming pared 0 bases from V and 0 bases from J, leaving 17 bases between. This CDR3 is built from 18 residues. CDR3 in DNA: TGTGCCAGCAGCCAAGATGGGGCGGCAGAATATTCTAACTATGGCTACACCTTC. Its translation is CASSQDGAAEYSNYGYTF.

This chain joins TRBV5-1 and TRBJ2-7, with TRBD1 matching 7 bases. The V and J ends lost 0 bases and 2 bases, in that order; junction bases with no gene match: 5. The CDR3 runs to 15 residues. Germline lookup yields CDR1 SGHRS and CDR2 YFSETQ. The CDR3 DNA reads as TGCGCCAGCAGCTTGGTGGGACAGCGAACCTACGAGCAGTACTTC. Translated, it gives CASSLVGQRTYEQYF.

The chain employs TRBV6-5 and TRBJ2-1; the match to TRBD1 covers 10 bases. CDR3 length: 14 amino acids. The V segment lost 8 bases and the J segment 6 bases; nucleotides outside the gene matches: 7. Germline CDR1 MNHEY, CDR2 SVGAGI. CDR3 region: CASHLDRGGNEQFF. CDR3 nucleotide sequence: TGTGCCAGCCACTTGGACAGGGGGGGCAATGAGCAGTTCTTC.

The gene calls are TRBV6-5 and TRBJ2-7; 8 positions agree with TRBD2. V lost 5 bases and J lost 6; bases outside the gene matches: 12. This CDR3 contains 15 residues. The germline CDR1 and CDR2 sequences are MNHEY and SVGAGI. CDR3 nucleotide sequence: TGTGCCAGCAGTAAGCCGGGACTAGAAATCGGCGAGCAGTACGTC. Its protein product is CASSKPGLEIGEQYV.

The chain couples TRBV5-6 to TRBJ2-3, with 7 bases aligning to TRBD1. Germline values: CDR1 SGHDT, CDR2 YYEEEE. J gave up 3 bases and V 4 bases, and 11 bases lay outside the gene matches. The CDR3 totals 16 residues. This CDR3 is CASSIDRVGWTDTQYF. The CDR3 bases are TGTGCCAGCAGCATAGACAGGGTTGGGTGGACAGATACGCAGTATTTT.

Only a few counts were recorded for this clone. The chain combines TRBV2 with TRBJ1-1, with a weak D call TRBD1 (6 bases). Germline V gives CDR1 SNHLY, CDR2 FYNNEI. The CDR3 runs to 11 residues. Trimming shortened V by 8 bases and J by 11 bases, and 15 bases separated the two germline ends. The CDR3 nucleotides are TGTGCCAGCCTCGACAGGAGGTGGGCTTTCTTT. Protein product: CASLDRRWAFF.